Listed below are T cell receptor beta chains from one sample, sequenced in a study of blood T cell repertoires in COVID-19. Here immunoSEQ multiplex PCR was the method, and the copy in TCRdb shows in-frame clones only, minus some. The sample consists of 100,000 or so clones, 81% of them appearing once. The sequenced material came from peripheral blood. These receptor sequences come from a woman in her seventies with acute or convalescent COVID-19. The CDR3 runs from the conserved cysteine through the conserved F or W. The order of the fields is V gene, D gene, J gene, clone size, CDR3 length, CDR3 protein, CDR3 DNA. A D gene is named only where the DNA matches it firmly. Rows give clone size only sometimes, using once, few, many, or a class for an expanded clone.

TRBV28	TRBD2	TRBJ2-5	NA	17	CASSSASSGGIQETQYF	TGTGCCAGCAGCTCCGCGAGTAGCGGGGGAATCCAAGAGACCCAGTACTTC
TRBV5-1	NA	TRBJ2-7	NA	13	CASSLMGALEQYF	TGCGCCAGCAGCTTGATGGGGGCCCTCGAGCAGTACTTC
TRBV28	TRBD2	TRBJ2-7	NA	18	CASSLLVSGLAESYEQYF	TGTGCCAGCAGTTTATTAGTTTCGGGACTAGCGGAATCCTACGAGCAGTACTTC
TRBV6-1	NA	TRBJ1-5	NA	15	CASSEARHSPGPQHF	TGTGCCAGCAGTGAAGCGAGGCATTCCCCTGGGCCCCAGCATTTT
TRBV19	NA	TRBJ1-5	few	17	CASSARTETYSNQPQHF	TGTGCCAGTAGTGCCAGGACAGAGACTTATAGCAATCAGCCCCAGCATTTT
TRBV15	TRBD1	TRBJ1-4	NA	22	CATSRAVVLNGQVLITNEKLFF	TGTGCCACCAGCAGAGCCGTAGTACTTAACGGACAGGTTCTTATCACTAATGAAAAACTGTTTTTT
TRBV19	TRBD2	TRBJ2-3	NA	17	CASSTGEGGLAIDTQYF	TGTGCCAGTAGTACAGGCGAGGGGGGACTAGCAATAGATACGCAGTATTTT
TRBV11-1	NA	TRBJ2-7	once	14	CASSPALRSYEQYF	TGTGCCAGCAGCCCCGCCCTGCGCTCCTACGAGCAGTACTTC
TRBV10-2	NA	TRBJ1-4	NA	12	CASSESGDGLFF	TGCGCCAGCAGTGAGTCCGGGGATGGGCTGTTTTTT
TRBV27	TRBD1	TRBJ1-1	NA	14	CASSWDSMNTEAFF	TGTGCCAGCAGTTGGGACAGTATGAACACTGAAGCTTTCTTT
TRBV9	TRBD2	TRBJ2-3	NA	15	CASSLRTSAADTQYF	TGTGCCAGCAGCCTTCGGACTAGCGCCGCAGATACGCAGTATTTT
TRBV3-1/TRBV3-2	TRBD1	TRBJ2-1	NA	19	CASSQGTGGPRSSYNEQFF	TGTGCCAGCAGCCAAGGCACAGGGGGACCCCGAAGCTCCTACAATGAGCAGTTCTTC
TRBV5-8	TRBD2	TRBJ2-1	NA	16	CASSLVAGGSYNEQFF	TGTGCCAGCAGCTTGGTAGCGGGGGGATCCTACAATGAGCAGTTCTTC
TRBV9	TRBD2	TRBJ2-2	NA	15	CASSVVGGSTGELFF	TGTGCCAGCAGCGTAGTGGGGGGGAGCACCGGGGAGCTGTTTTTT
TRBV19	NA	TRBJ2-5	NA	13	CASRAGQVETQYF	TGTGCCAGTCGAGCAGGGCAGGTGGAGACCCAGTACTTC
TRBV19	NA	TRBJ1-6	NA	16	CASSIQGSSYNSPLHF	TGTGCCAGTAGTATACAGGGGAGCTCCTATAATTCACCCCTCCACTTT
TRBV5-6	TRBD1	TRBJ2-1	few	14	CASSSGTVNNEQFF	TGTGCCAGCAGTTCCGGGACAGTTAACAATGAGCAGTTCTTC
TRBV7-8	TRBD1	TRBJ1-1	once	14	CASSLRDSNTEAFF	TGTGCCAGCAGCCTTAGGGACAGCAACACTGAAGCTTTCTTT
TRBV4-1	NA	TRBJ1-2	NA	15	CASSLFFRVRDGYTF	TGCGCCAGCAGTCTCTTCTTCAGGGTACGTGATGGCTACACCTTC
TRBV29-1	NA	TRBJ1-1	few	13	CSVGAAANTEAFF	TGCAGCGTTGGGGCCGCAGCGAACACTGAAGCTTTCTTT
TRBV19	NA	TRBJ1-5	NA	14	CASSIATETGPQHF	TGTGCCAGTAGTATAGCAACGGAGACAGGTCCCCAGCATTTT
TRBV3-1/TRBV3-2	TRBD2	TRBJ2-7	NA	15	CASSFGLAISYEQYF	TGTGCCAGCAGCTTCGGACTAGCAATCTCCTACGAGCAGTACTTC
TRBV11-2	TRBD1	TRBJ1-2	few	15	CASSLEHRGGYGYTF	TGTGCCAGCAGCTTAGAACACAGGGGGGGCTATGGCTACACCTTC
TRBV7-6	TRBD2	TRBJ2-1	NA	17	CASSFSSGRASYNEQFF	TGTGCCAGCAGCTTTTCTAGCGGGAGGGCCTCCTACAATGAGCAGTTCTTC
TRBV20-1	TRBD2	TRBJ2-5	NA	15	CSASRPSGPQETQYF	TGCAGTGCTAGTAGGCCTAGCGGACCCCAAGAGACCCAGTACTTC
TRBV29-1	TRBD2	TRBJ2-1	NA	15	CSVEGAGGSINEQFF	TGCAGCGTTGAAGGTGCGGGAGGGTCAATCAATGAGCAGTTCTTC
TRBV19	NA	TRBJ1-2	NA	15	CASSPPGRANYGYTF	TGTGCCAGTAGTCCTCCAGGGCGAGCTAACTATGGCTACACCTTC
TRBV27	NA	TRBJ2-7	NA	15	CASSPEVGGLYEQYF	TGTGCCAGCAGTCCTGAGGTTGGGGGACTCTACGAGCAGTACTTC
TRBV28	NA	TRBJ1-2	once	13	CASSFLLASGYTF	TGTGCCAGCAGTTTTCTTCTTGCGTCTGGCTACACCTTC
TRBV28	NA	TRBJ1-5	NA	16	CASSEGGAISNQPQHF	TGTGCCAGCAGTGAGGGGGGGGCCATTAGCAATCAGCCCCAGCATTTT
TRBV6-2/TRBV6-3	NA	TRBJ1-1	NA	13	CASSYSTVTEAFF	TGTGCCAGCAGTTACTCGACAGTCACTGAAGCTTTCTTT
TRBV18	NA	TRBJ1-2	once	14	CASSLRTALYGYTF	TGTGCCAGCTCACTACGGACAGCCCTCTATGGCTACACCTTC
TRBV4-1	NA	TRBJ2-2	NA	16	CASSQQFGSDTGELFF	TGCGCCAGCAGCCAACAATTCGGGAGCGACACCGGGGAGCTGTTTTTT
TRBV19	TRBD1	TRBJ1-4	NA	15	CASSIHRGTNEKLFF	TGTGCCAGTAGTATCCACAGGGGAACTAATGAAAAACTGTTTTTT
TRBV6-6	NA	TRBJ1-5	once	14	CASSDGAMRQPQHF	TGTGCCAGCAGTGACGGCGCAATGAGGCAGCCCCAGCATTTT
TRBV9	NA	TRBJ1-1	once	14	CASSPTGGQTEAFF	TGTGCCAGCAGCCCAACTGGTGGGCAGACTGAAGCTTTCTTT
TRBV28	TRBD1	TRBJ2-2	few	18	CASSLWFGTDASTGELFF	TGTGCCAGCAGTTTATGGTTTGGGACAGATGCGAGCACCGGGGAGCTGTTTTTT
TRBV10-1	NA	TRBJ2-1	NA	13	CASSRTAVNEQFF	TGCGCCAGCAGTCGGACAGCAGTCAATGAGCAGTTCTTC
TRBV5-4	TRBD1	TRBJ2-6	NA	16	CASSHGTGAGANVLTF	TGTGCCAGCAGCCACGGGACAGGGGCTGGGGCCAACGTCCTGACTTTC
TRBV7-2	NA	TRBJ2-2	few	14	CASSPRLDGGELFF	TGTGCCAGCAGCCCCCGACTAGACGGCGGGGAGCTGTTTTTT
TRBV6-5	NA	TRBJ2-7	NA	16	CASSYGYIGTSYEQYF	TGTGCCAGCAGTTACGGGTATATAGGGACATCCTACGAGCAGTACTTC
TRBV6-5	TRBD1	TRBJ1-3	NA	14	CASRKTGVGNTIYF	TGTGCCAGCAGAAAAACAGGGGTCGGAAACACCATATATTTT
TRBV6-5	NA	TRBJ1-1	NA	13	CATGEASNTEAFF	TGTGCTACAGGCGAGGCTTCGAACACTGAAGCTTTCTTT
TRBV10-3	TRBD2	TRBJ2-1	once	18	CAISETGLAGAPNNEQFF	TGTGCCATCAGTGAGACTGGACTAGCGGGCGCACCAAACAATGAGCAGTTCTTC
TRBV7-8	TRBD1	TRBJ2-1	NA	17	CASSLAPDRVMHNEQFF	TGTGCCAGCAGCTTAGCCCCTGACAGGGTGATGCACAATGAGCAGTTCTTC
TRBV18	TRBD1	TRBJ1-3	few	17	CASSPLGQGWTGNTIYF	TGTGCCAGCTCACCACTGGGACAGGGGTGGACTGGAAACACCATATATTTT
TRBV28	TRBD2	TRBJ2-2	NA	15	CASSFSGGRTGELFF	TGTGCCAGCAGTTTTTCGGGAGGGCGGACCGGGGAGCTGTTTTTT
TRBV6-5	NA	TRBJ1-1	few	13	CASSLQGNTEAFF	TGTGCCAGCAGTTTACAGGGGAACACTGAAGCTTTCTTT
TRBV6-2/TRBV6-3	TRBD1	TRBJ1-3	NA	15	CASSPGTGAGNTIYF	TGTGCCAGCAGTCCCGGGACAGGGGCTGGAAACACCATATATTTT
TRBV4-1	NA	TRBJ1-2	NA	15	CASSQDPGVSYGYTF	TGCGCCAGCAGCCAAGATCCGGGAGTTTCCTATGGCTACACCTTC
TRBV5-1	NA	TRBJ1-1	NA	14	CASSLAGLAPEAFF	TGCGCCAGCAGCTTGGCCGGGTTGGCCCCTGAAGCTTTCTTT
TRBV7-8	TRBD2	TRBJ2-3	NA	19	CASSLFPSGSGQGTDTQYF	TGTGCCAGCAGCTTATTCCCTAGCGGGAGTGGTCAGGGCACAGATACGCAGTATTTT
TRBV9	NA	TRBJ2-1	NA	18	CASSVEVEGGSSYNEQFF	TGTGCCAGCAGCGTAGAAGTGGAGGGGGGGAGCTCCTACAATGAGCAGTTCTTC
TRBV19	TRBD2	TRBJ2-7	NA	16	CASSIGGSKTSYEQYF	TGTGCCAGTAGTATAGGCGGGAGCAAAACCTCGTACGAGCAGTACTTC
TRBV5-1	TRBD2	TRBJ2-7	NA	15	CASRPGLAGANEQYF	TGCGCCAGCAGACCGGGGTTAGCGGGAGCCAACGAGCAGTACTTC
TRBV27	NA	TRBJ1-2	NA	14	CASSLTGPNYGYTF	TGTGCCAGCAGTTTAACAGGACCTAACTATGGCTACACCTTC
TRBV5-1	NA	TRBJ1-6	NA	14	CASSLQDLDSPLHF	TGCGCCAGCAGCCTACAGGATCTGGATTCACCCCTCCACTTT
TRBV6-5	NA	TRBJ1-3	NA	14	CASRHRATGNTIYF	TGTGCCAGCAGACACAGGGCTACGGGAAACACCATATATTTT